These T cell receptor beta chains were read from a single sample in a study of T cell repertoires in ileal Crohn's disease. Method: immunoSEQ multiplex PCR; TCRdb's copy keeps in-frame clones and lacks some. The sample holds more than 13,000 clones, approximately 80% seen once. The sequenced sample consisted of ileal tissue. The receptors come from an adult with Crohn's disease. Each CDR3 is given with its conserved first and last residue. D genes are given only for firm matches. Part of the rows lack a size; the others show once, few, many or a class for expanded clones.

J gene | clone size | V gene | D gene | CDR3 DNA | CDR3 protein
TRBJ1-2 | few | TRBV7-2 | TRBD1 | TGTGCCAGCAGCTTCGGACAGGTTGCTAACTATGGCTACACCTTC | CASSFGQVANYGYTF
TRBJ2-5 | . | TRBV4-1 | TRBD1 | TGCGCCAGCAGCCAGGATGGACAGGGTTTTTGGAAGACCCAGTACTTC | CASSQDGQGFWKTQYF
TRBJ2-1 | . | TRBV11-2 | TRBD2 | TGTGCCAGCAGCAGCGGACTAGCGGGGGCCTACAATGAGCAGTTCTTC | CASSSGLAGAYNEQFF
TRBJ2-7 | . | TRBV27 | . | TGTGCCACGGGGTCAAGGGCCTACGAGCAGTACTTC | CATGSRAYEQYF
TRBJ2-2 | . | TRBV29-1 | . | TGCAGCGGGAAGACGACAGCGAACACCGGGGAGCTGTTTTTT | CSGKTTANTGELFF
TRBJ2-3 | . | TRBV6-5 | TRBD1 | TGTGCCAGCAGTTGGACCGGGACAGGCGTAGATACGCAGTATTTT | CASSWTGTGVDTQYF
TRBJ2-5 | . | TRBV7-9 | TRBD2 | TGTGCCAGCAGCCAGGGACTAGCGTTAGTGGAGACCCAGTACTTC | CASSQGLALVETQYF
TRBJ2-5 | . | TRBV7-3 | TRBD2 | TGTGCCAGCAGCACTCGCGGGGGAGGGACCCAGTACTTC | CASSTRGGGTQYF
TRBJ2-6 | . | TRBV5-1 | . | TGCGCCAGCAGCATCAAACCCGATTACTCTGGGGCCAACGTCCTGACTTTC | CASSIKPDYSGANVLTF
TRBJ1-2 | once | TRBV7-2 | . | TGTGCCAGCAGCTTAGATGGCGGAGGGGTAAACTATGGCTACACCTTC | CASSLDGGGVNYGYTF
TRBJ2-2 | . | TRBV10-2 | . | TGCGCCAGCAGAAAGTCAGGGGCCGGGGAGCTGTTTTTT | CASRKSGAGELFF
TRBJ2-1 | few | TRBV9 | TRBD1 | TGTGCCAGCAGCGTAGCTCCGGGACAGGGGTACAATGAGCAGTTCTTC | CASSVAPGQGYNEQFF
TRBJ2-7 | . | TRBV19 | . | TGTGCCAGTAGTATAGGACAGCCTTCCTACGAGCAGTACTTC | CASSIGQPSYEQYF
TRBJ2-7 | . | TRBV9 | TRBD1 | TGTGCCAGCAGCGCAGAAGACAGGGGAGGCTACGAGCAGTACTTC | CASSAEDRGGYEQYF
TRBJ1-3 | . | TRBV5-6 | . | TGTGCCAGCAGCGCAGAGCGGGCCGGAAACACCATATATTTT | CASSAERAGNTIYF
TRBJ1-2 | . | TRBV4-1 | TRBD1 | TGCGCCAGCAGCCGAGCTCCCGGACAGGGAGAGAACTATGGCTACACCTTC | CASSRAPGQGENYGYTF
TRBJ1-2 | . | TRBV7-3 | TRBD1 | TGTGCCAGCAGCCCCGGGGGGACAGGGAGGTATGGCTACACCTTC | CASSPGGTGRYGYTF
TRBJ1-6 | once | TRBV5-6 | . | TGTGCCAGCAGTATAGGCGATAATTCACCCCTCCACTTT | CASSIGDNSPLHF
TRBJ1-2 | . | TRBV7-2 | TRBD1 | TGTGCCAGCAGCCCCTCTCGAGGGGGCTACTATGGCTACACCTTC | CASSPSRGGYYGYTF
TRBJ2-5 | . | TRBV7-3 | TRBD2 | TGTGCCAGCAGCTTAGCGGGGGGGAGGGAGACCCAGTACTTC | CASSLAGGRETQYF
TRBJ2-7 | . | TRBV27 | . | TGTGCCAGCAGTTCATCGACAGGCCCCTACGAGCAGTACTTC | CASSSSTGPYEQYF
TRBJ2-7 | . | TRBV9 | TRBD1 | TGTGCCAGCAGCGTAGGAGGGGGCTACGGGCAGGACGAGCAGTACTTC | CASSVGGGYGQDEQYF
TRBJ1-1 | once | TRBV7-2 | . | TGTGCCAGCAGCTTAGACTCAGGGTCCGGGGGTCGGACTGAAGCTTTCTTT | CASSLDSGSGGRTEAFF
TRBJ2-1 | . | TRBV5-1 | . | TGCGCCAGCAGCTTAGGGACACGAAGTGAGCAGTTCTTC | CASSLGTRSEQFF
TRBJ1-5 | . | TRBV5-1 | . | TGCGCCAGCAGCGCGGGGGGGGGTTCTGAGAATCAGCCCCAGCATTTT | CASSAGGGSENQPQHF
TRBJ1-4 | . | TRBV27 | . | TGTGCCACGGGAGTAAACTATGAAAAACTGTTTTTT | CATGVNYEKLFF
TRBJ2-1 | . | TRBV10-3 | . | TGTGCCATCAGTGAGTCGAAAGGCCTCAGTCCGAACAATGAGCAGTTCTTC | CAISESKGLSPNNEQFF